This T cell receptor (beta chain) was observed in a study of T-cell memory formation after mild COVID-19. Study-wide background: Clusters were largely donor specific.

This CDR3 has 16 amino acids. V dropped 6 bases and J dropped 4; count of bases not matched to a gene: 16. Germline CDR1 and CDR2: DFQATT and SNEGSKA (reference sequence). Findings of the study overall: Day 15 to 85 contracting clones showed balanced CD4/CD8; day 15 to 37 expanders favored CD4+. Memory cells collected pre-infection included some clones that later responded, suggesting cross-reactive memory joined.

This clonotype was seen more than once but under ten times. What it binds is not known. Amplification by 5'RACE using constant-segment primers produced TCR alpha and TCR beta cDNA libraries that carried sample barcodes and UMIs. TCRdb re-analysed the 5' RACE reads in MiXCR, keeping a single row per CDR3 protein. The profile shows 350,000 to 500,000 distinct CDR3 sequences, 15% to 25% of them singletons. Sequenced input: PBMCs or a T cell subset sorted from them (not recorded which). The clonotype was recovered from an adult woman who had mild COVID-19 (a few samples of this study predate the infection). Cell type and time point are not known. The genes are TRBV20-1 and TRBJ2-3; 7 nucleotides match TRBD2. CDR3: CSARLPGGVRADTQYF. The CDR3 DNA is TGCAGTGCCCGCTTGCCGGGAGGCGTGAGGGCAGATACGCAGTATTTT.